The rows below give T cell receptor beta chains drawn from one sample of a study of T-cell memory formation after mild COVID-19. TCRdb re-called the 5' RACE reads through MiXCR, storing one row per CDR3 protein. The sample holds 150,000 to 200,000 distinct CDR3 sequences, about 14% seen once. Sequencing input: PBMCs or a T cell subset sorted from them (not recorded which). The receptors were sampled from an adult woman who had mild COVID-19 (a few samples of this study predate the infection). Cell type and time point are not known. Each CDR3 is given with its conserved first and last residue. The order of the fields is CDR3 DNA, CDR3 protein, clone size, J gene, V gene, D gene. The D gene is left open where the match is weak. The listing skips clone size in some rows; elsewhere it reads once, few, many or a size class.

CDR3 DNA: TGTGCCAGCAGCATTGGGGGGCTATTTACTGAAGCTTTCTTT
CDR3 protein: CASSIGGLFTEAFF
clone size: once
J gene: TRBJ1-1
V gene: TRBV5-4
D gene: NA

CDR3 DNA: TGCGCCAGCAGCCAAGATCGTCTACCTGGAGATACGCAGTATTTT
CDR3 protein: CASSQDRLPGDTQYF
clone size: few
J gene: TRBJ2-3
V gene: TRBV4-3
D gene: NA

CDR3 DNA: TGTGCCAGCAGCTTAACGGGCTCCGGGACAGGGACCCCCTACACCTTC
CDR3 protein: CASSLTGSGTGTPYTF
clone size: few
J gene: TRBJ1-2
V gene: TRBV7-3
D gene: TRBD1

CDR3 DNA: TGTGCCAGCAGCTATACAGGGGCCTACGAGCAGTACTTC
CDR3 protein: CASSYTGAYEQYF
clone size: NA
J gene: TRBJ2-7
V gene: TRBV7-9
D gene: TRBD1

CDR3 DNA: TGTGCCAGCAGCCCGATAGAAGGGGGCTGGGATGAGCAGTTCTTC
CDR3 protein: CASSPIEGGWDEQFF
clone size: NA
J gene: TRBJ2-1
V gene: TRBV7-8
D gene: TRBD1

CDR3 DNA: TGTGCCACCAGTGACCATACAGGCCAGCCCCAGCATTTT
CDR3 protein: CATSDHTGQPQHF
clone size: few
J gene: TRBJ1-5
V gene: TRBV24-1
D gene: NA

CDR3 DNA: TGTGCCAGCAGCCAAGAAGAAGCGGCGCGAAGCTACTACGAGCAGTACTTC
CDR3 protein: CASSQEEAARSYYEQYF
clone size: NA
J gene: TRBJ2-7
V gene: TRBV9
D gene: NA

CDR3 DNA: TGTGCCAGTATAATCGGGACAGCTAGCACAGATACGCAGTATTTT
CDR3 protein: CASIIGTASTDTQYF
clone size: few
J gene: TRBJ2-3
V gene: TRBV2
D gene: TRBD1

CDR3 DNA: TGCAGTGCGAGGCAGGGGGCGCGAGTTGGGGACACTGAAGCTTTCTTT
CDR3 protein: CSARQGARVGDTEAFF
clone size: few
J gene: TRBJ1-1
V gene: TRBV20-1
D gene: TRBD1

CDR3 DNA: TGTGCCAGCAGCTTAATTCCGGCACAGGCTACCTACGAGCAGTACTTC
CDR3 protein: CASSLIPAQATYEQYF
clone size: NA
J gene: TRBJ2-7
V gene: TRBV7-8
D gene: NA

CDR3 DNA: TGCAGTGCAAGAAGGGGACTAGCAGAATCCCCCTCCTACGAGCAGTACTTC
CDR3 protein: CSARRGLAESPSYEQYF
clone size: few
J gene: TRBJ2-7
V gene: TRBV20-1
D gene: TRBD2

CDR3 DNA: TGTGCCAGCAGCCCCGATCTTCTAGCGGGAGTCGGTACGCAGTATTTT
CDR3 protein: CASSPDLLAGVGTQYF
clone size: NA
J gene: TRBJ2-3
V gene: TRBV9
D gene: TRBD2

CDR3 DNA: TGTGCCGGTCGGGCGGGGCCGAACACCGGGGAGCTGTTTTTT
CDR3 protein: CAGRAGPNTGELFF
clone size: few
J gene: TRBJ2-2
V gene: TRBV15
D gene: NA

CDR3 DNA: TGCAGTGCGGGCCGGACCGCTTCCTACGAGCAGTACTTC
CDR3 protein: CSAGRTASYEQYF
clone size: few
J gene: TRBJ2-7
V gene: TRBV20-1
D gene: NA

CDR3 DNA: TGTGCCAGCAGCTTGGGCCGGGAGACCCAGTACTTC
CDR3 protein: CASSLGRETQYF
clone size: NA
J gene: TRBJ2-5
V gene: TRBV7-8
D gene: NA

CDR3 DNA: TGTGCCAGCAGCTTGGGTTTGGGGAACACTGAAGCTTTCTTT
CDR3 protein: CASSLGLGNTEAFF
clone size: few
J gene: TRBJ1-1
V gene: TRBV5-6
D gene: NA

CDR3 DNA: TGTGCCAGCAGCTTAGGGAAGACAGGCACCTACGAGCAGTACTTC
CDR3 protein: CASSLGKTGTYEQYF
clone size: NA
J gene: TRBJ2-7
V gene: TRBV11-3
D gene: NA

CDR3 DNA: TGCGCCAGCAGCCAAGATGGGGAAGGGTTCACAGATACGCAGTATTTT
CDR3 protein: CASSQDGEGFTDTQYF
clone size: NA
J gene: TRBJ2-3
V gene: TRBV4-1
D gene: NA

CDR3 DNA: TGCAGCGTTGAAGCCAAGCACCGACGGATGAACACTGAAGCTTTCTTT
CDR3 protein: CSVEAKHRRMNTEAFF
clone size: NA
J gene: TRBJ1-1
V gene: TRBV29-1
D gene: NA

CDR3 DNA: TGCGCCAGCAGCTTGGATCGTGGCACTGAAGCTTTCTTT
CDR3 protein: CASSLDRGTEAFF
clone size: few
J gene: TRBJ1-1
V gene: TRBV5-1
D gene: NA

CDR3 DNA: TGTGCCAGCAGTTTATCGGCAGGAGTCTTTCGGGCAGATACGCAGTATTTT
CDR3 protein: CASSLSAGVFRADTQYF
clone size: few
J gene: TRBJ2-3
V gene: TRBV27
D gene: NA

CDR3 DNA: TGTGCCACCAGTGACTCCTTCGGGAGGGAAACCTACAATGAGCAGTTCTTC
CDR3 protein: CATSDSFGRETYNEQFF
clone size: many
J gene: TRBJ2-1
V gene: TRBV24-1
D gene: TRBD2

CDR3 DNA: TGCAGTGCTAGAGATTATACGGACTATCGTAGCACAGATACGCAGTATTTT
CDR3 protein: CSARDYTDYRSTDTQYF
clone size: few
J gene: TRBJ2-3
V gene: TRBV20-1
D gene: NA

CDR3 DNA: TGTGCCAGCAGCTTAACTCCTAGCAAAGAGACCCAGTACTTC
CDR3 protein: CASSLTPSKETQYF
clone size: NA
J gene: TRBJ2-5
V gene: TRBV7-9
D gene: NA

CDR3 DNA: TGTGCCAGCTCACCATCGGAGTTTCGCAATCAGCCCCAGCATTTT
CDR3 protein: CASSPSEFRNQPQHF
clone size: NA
J gene: TRBJ1-5
V gene: TRBV18
D gene: NA

CDR3 DNA: TGTGCCAGCAGTTTAGGAGCGGGGGAGTTCTTC
CDR3 protein: CASSLGAGEFF
clone size: NA
J gene: TRBJ2-1
V gene: TRBV28
D gene: TRBD2

CDR3 DNA: TGTGCCAGCAGTGAAGAAGGGTACTCTGGGGCCAACGTCCTGACTTTC
CDR3 protein: CASSEEGYSGANVLTF
clone size: NA
J gene: TRBJ2-6
V gene: TRBV2
D gene: NA

CDR3 DNA: TGTGCCAGCAGCTTGGGTCTGGGACAGGGTGCCGGGGAGCTGTTTTTT
CDR3 protein: CASSLGLGQGAGELFF
clone size: NA
J gene: TRBJ2-2
V gene: TRBV5-6
D gene: TRBD1

CDR3 DNA: TGCGCCAGCAGCGCCGAGACAGGGGGGCCCACAGATACGCAGTATTTT
CDR3 protein: CASSAETGGPTDTQYF
clone size: NA
J gene: TRBJ2-3
V gene: TRBV5-1
D gene: TRBD1

CDR3 DNA: TGCGCCAGCAGCCCCGTCACAGGGGGCCAAGAGACCCAGTACTTC
CDR3 protein: CASSPVTGGQETQYF
clone size: few
J gene: TRBJ2-5
V gene: TRBV5-1
D gene: TRBD1

CDR3 DNA: TGCAGCGTTCGGGAGGGGGCCACCGAGCAGTACTTC
CDR3 protein: CSVREGATEQYF
clone size: NA
J gene: TRBJ2-7
V gene: TRBV29-1
D gene: NA

CDR3 DNA: TGTGCCAGCAGCTTGGGAGCACTAGCGGGGAGCTCCTACAATGAGCAGTTCTTC
CDR3 protein: CASSLGALAGSSYNEQFF
clone size: few
J gene: TRBJ2-1
V gene: TRBV7-6
D gene: TRBD2

CDR3 DNA: TGCGCCAGCAATCCCTCCGGACACACAGATACGCAGTATTTT
CDR3 protein: CASNPSGHTDTQYF
clone size: few
J gene: TRBJ2-3
V gene: TRBV5-1
D gene: NA

CDR3 DNA: TGCGCCAGCACCCTCTGGGGGGGGCGCACAGATACGCAGTATTTT
CDR3 protein: CASTLWGGRTDTQYF
clone size: few
J gene: TRBJ2-3
V gene: TRBV5-1
D gene: NA

CDR3 DNA: TGTGCCACCAGTGACGGGGCCATGAACACTGAAGCTTTCTTT
CDR3 protein: CATSDGAMNTEAFF
clone size: NA
J gene: TRBJ1-1
V gene: TRBV24-1
D gene: NA

CDR3 DNA: TGTGCCAGCAGTGAATGGGGGGGGCTAAGGAACAATGAGCAGTTCTTC
CDR3 protein: CASSEWGGLRNNEQFF
clone size: NA
J gene: TRBJ2-1
V gene: TRBV25-1
D gene: NA

CDR3 DNA: TGTGCCAGCAGCTTCACAGGATCCACCTCTGGGGCCAACGTCCTGACTTTC
CDR3 protein: CASSFTGSTSGANVLTF
clone size: NA
J gene: TRBJ2-6
V gene: TRBV5-5
D gene: NA

CDR3 DNA: TGTGCCAGCAGTCTCCGACTAGCGGAAAACGAGCAGTACTTC
CDR3 protein: CASSLRLAENEQYF
clone size: NA
J gene: TRBJ2-7
V gene: TRBV12-3/TRBV12-4
D gene: TRBD2

CDR3 DNA: TGTGCCAGCAGCTCAGGACAGGGTCCCGGGGAGCTGTTTTTT
CDR3 protein: CASSSGQGPGELFF
clone size: few
J gene: TRBJ2-2
V gene: TRBV7-9
D gene: TRBD1

CDR3 DNA: TGCGCCAGCAGCGGCGGACGGGGGCCAGATACGCAGTATTTT
CDR3 protein: CASSGGRGPDTQYF
clone size: NA
J gene: TRBJ2-3
V gene: TRBV5-1
D gene: NA

CDR3 DNA: TGTGCCAGCAGCGTGGGAGACTTCAATCAGCCCCAGCATTTT
CDR3 protein: CASSVGDFNQPQHF
clone size: NA
J gene: TRBJ1-5
V gene: TRBV9
D gene: NA

CDR3 DNA: TGTGCCAGCAGTTTTGGAGGCCGGGAGGGCCTAGGCAATGAGCAGTTCTTC
CDR3 protein: CASSFGGREGLGNEQFF
clone size: NA
J gene: TRBJ2-1
V gene: TRBV28
D gene: TRBD2

CDR3 DNA: TGTGCCAGCAGCGTAGACTCCGGGAGGGGTGGAGAGACCCAGTACTTC
CDR3 protein: CASSVDSGRGGETQYF
clone size: NA
J gene: TRBJ2-5
V gene: TRBV9
D gene: TRBD2

CDR3 DNA: TGTGCCAGCAGCGTAGGTAACGGGAGACAGCCAGATACGCAGTATTTT
CDR3 protein: CASSVGNGRQPDTQYF
clone size: many
J gene: TRBJ2-3
V gene: TRBV9
D gene: NA

CDR3 DNA: TGTGCCAGCAGCTTAGAAGCGGGTCGCACAGATACGCAGTATTTT
CDR3 protein: CASSLEAGRTDTQYF
clone size: NA
J gene: TRBJ2-3
V gene: TRBV7-9
D gene: NA

CDR3 DNA: TGTGCCAGCAGCTCCCTACTCAGGGGGGGAAGTTCCGGCTATGGCTACACCTTC
CDR3 protein: CASSSLLRGGSSGYGYTF
clone size: few
J gene: TRBJ1-2
V gene: TRBV13
D gene: TRBD1

CDR3 DNA: TGTGCCAGCAGCCGACAGTTCTCCTACGAGCAGTACTTC
CDR3 protein: CASSRQFSYEQYF
clone size: NA
J gene: TRBJ2-7
V gene: TRBV3-1
D gene: NA

CDR3 DNA: TGTGCCAGCAGCCAAGCCCTCAATTCACCCCTCCACTTT
CDR3 protein: CASSQALNSPLHF
clone size: NA
J gene: TRBJ1-6
V gene: TRBV14
D gene: NA

CDR3 DNA: TGTGCTAGCAGCTTAGCGAGGGGGCCCCATGAGCAGTTCTTC
CDR3 protein: CASSLARGPHEQFF
clone size: many
J gene: TRBJ2-1
V gene: TRBV7-7
D gene: TRBD1

CDR3 DNA: TGTGCCAGCAGCTCGGGGAGTACCAACTATGGCTACACCTTC
CDR3 protein: CASSSGSTNYGYTF
clone size: NA
J gene: TRBJ1-2
V gene: TRBV11-1
D gene: NA

CDR3 DNA: TGTGCCAGCAGTTTATTTGCAGGGGTCGGAAACACCATATATTTT
CDR3 protein: CASSLFAGVGNTIYF
clone size: NA
J gene: TRBJ1-3
V gene: TRBV27
D gene: NA

CDR3 DNA: TGTGCCAGCAGTTCCGTGCTCAGGGTTCTTAATCCACCGGCCGGGGAGCTGTTTTTT
CDR3 protein: CASSSVLRVLNPPAGELFF
clone size: many
J gene: TRBJ2-2
V gene: TRBV12-3/TRBV12-4
D gene: NA

CDR3 DNA: TGCAGTGCTAGACGGTCGCGAGGAGGGCGACCGCTAGGTCAGCCCCAGCATTTT
CDR3 protein: CSARRSRGGRPLGQPQHF
clone size: NA
J gene: TRBJ1-5
V gene: TRBV20-1
D gene: NA

CDR3 DNA: TGTGCCAGCAGCTCCGGGGACTACGAGCAGTACTTC
CDR3 protein: CASSSGDYEQYF
clone size: NA
J gene: TRBJ2-7
V gene: TRBV7-9
D gene: NA

CDR3 DNA: TGTGCCAGCTACGAGAGCTCCTACGAGCAGTACTTC
CDR3 protein: CASYESSYEQYF
clone size: few
J gene: TRBJ2-7
V gene: TRBV6-2/TRBV6-3
D gene: NA